This entry lists 22 T cell receptor beta chains sequenced from one sample in a study of STAT5B mutations in CD4+ large granular lymphocyte leukemia. Sequencing used immunoSEQ multiplex PCR; TCRdb keeps in-frame clones, though not all of them. The sample carries 37,000 or so clones, approximately 88% recorded once. The sequenced sample consisted of CD4+ T cells from blood buffy coats. The receptors derive from a human donor in good health.

The chain has TRBV9 and TRBJ1-2; no clear D gene. The CDR3 sequence is 15 residues long. V lost 4 bases, J lost 1 base, and 14 bases lay in between. Germline loops: CDR1 SGDLS, CDR2 YYNGEE. This chain's CDR3 is CASSSWSMGNYGYTF. The CDR3 DNA reads as TGTGCCAGCAGCTCTTGGAGTATGGGTAACTATGGCTACACCTTC.

The chain links TRBV2 to TRBJ1-5; D is unresolved. The CDR3 runs to 15 residues. Trimming took off 6 bases at V and 1 base at J, with 13 bases between the two ends. CDR1 is SNHLY, CDR2 FYNNEI, per germline. CDR3: CASRGLRRSNQPQHF. In nucleotides, the CDR3 is TGTGCCAGCAGAGGACTGCGGAGAAGCAATCAGCCCCAGCATTTT. Full variable domain (remainder filled in from reference TRBV2 and TRBJ1-5): EPEVTQTPSHQVTQMGQEVILRCVPISNHLYFYWYRQILGQKVEFLVSFYNNEISEKSEIFDDQFSVERPDGSNFTLKIRSTKLEDSAMYFCASRGLRRSNQPQHFGDGTRLSIL.

The chain combines TRBV29-1 with TRBJ2-3; D unresolved. Germline loops: CDR1 SQVTM, CDR2 ANQGSEA. Trimming stripped 7 bases from V and 5 bases from J, with 7 bases between. This CDR3 spans 10 amino acids. In DNA form, the CDR3 reads TGCAGCGCGGATGGAGATACGCAGTATTTT. This encodes CSADGDTQYF.

This clone was seen more than once but under ten times. CDR3 sequence reads: CASSPLTPNYEQYF. The CDR3 DNA reads as TGTGCCAGCAGCCCCCTTACTCCGAACTACGAGCAGTACTTC. The J gene is TRBJ2-7, the V gene TRBV7-9; D unresolved. Trimming removed 5 bases at V and 3 bases at J, with 14 bases between. The CDR3 spans 14 residues. Germline CDR1 is SEHNR and CDR2 is FQNEAQ (reference sequence).

The gene calls are TRBV9 and TRBJ1-1, with a possible D match to TRBD1 (5 bases). Trimming stripped 6 bases from V and 1 base from J, with 16 bases between. This CDR3 region has 15 residues. CDR1 and CDR2 (germline): SGDLS, YYNGEE. Here the CDR3 DNA reads TGTGCCAGCACCAGACAGACCGGGGGGAACACTGAAGCTTTCTTT. Its protein is CASTRQTGGNTEAFF.

This CDR3 is CASSLDIGVGTDTQYF. The CDR3 DNA reads TGTGCCAGCAGCTTAGATATTGGGGTGGGCACAGATACGCAGTATTTT. This rearrangement joins TRBV11-2 to TRBJ2-3, with D hard to call. Between the trimmed V and J ends, which lost 0 bases and 1 base, there was a span of 11 bases. The germline CDR1 and CDR2 sequences are SGHAT and FQNNGV. There are 16 residues in the CDR3.

This clone has only a few counts. The chain joins TRBV7-2 to TRBJ2-7; D not resolved. V was pared by 5 bases and J by 3 bases, with 5 bases between. The CDR3 is made up of 11 amino acids. Germline lookup yields CDR1 SGHTA and CDR2 FQGNSA. In DNA form, the CDR3 reads TGTGCCAGCAGCGTTCGCTACGAGCAGTACTTC. Protein sequence: CASSVRYEQYF.

The chain has TRBV6-5 and TRBJ1-5; no clear D. Germline loops: CDR1 MNHEY, CDR2 SVGAGI. The V gene lost 7 bases and the J gene lost 9 bases, with 19 bases spanning the gap. The CDR3 has 14 amino acids. CDR3 bases: TGTGCCAGCAAACTCCGGGATAATCGTGGGCCCCAGCATTTT. Translation: CASKLRDNRGPQHF.

This sequence joins TRBV6-5 and TRBJ1-1; D is unresolved. The ends were cut back, 2 bases at V and 6 bases at J, with 16 bases in the middle. CDR1 is MNHEY, CDR2 SVGAGI, per germline. The CDR3 is 15 residues long. The CDR3 DNA follows: TGTGCCAGCAGTTACGTGGGGATTCTTAATTCTGAAGCTTTCTTT. Translation gives CASSYVGILNSEAFF.

In this sample, this clone turned up once. The rearrangement joins TRBV15 to TRBJ2-5; TRBD2 agrees at 7 bases. The CDR3 has 15 amino acids. The V gene end was trimmed by 9 bases and the J gene end by 5 bases; junction bases not matched to a gene: 15. From germline, CDR1 is LNHNV and CDR2 YYDKDF (reference sequence). CDR3 residues: CATKTPAGSGETQYF. The CDR3 nucleotides are TGTGCCACGAAAACGCCAGCGGGGTCAGGGGAGACCCAGTACTTC.

This clone was detected only a few times. The rearrangement joins TRBV4-2 to TRBJ2-7; TRBD2 might be the D (7 bases). Trimming cost V 1 base and J 3 bases, with 13 bases left between them. Germline loops: CDR1 LGHNA, CDR2 YNFKEQ. This CDR3 has 15 amino acids. CDR3 nucleotides: TGTGCCAGCAGCCAAGGCGGGGGCGGGATCTACGAGCAGTACTTC. This sequence encodes CASSQGGGGIYEQYF.

The genes are TRBV4-1 and TRBJ2-2; no clear D gene. Between the trimmed V and J ends, which lost 3 bases and 1 base, there was a span of 6 bases. The CDR3 has 14 residues. Germline loops: CDR1 MGHRA, CDR2 YSYEKL. The CDR3 here is CASSHRQNTGELFF. The CDR3 DNA follows: TGCGCCAGCAGCCACAGGCAGAACACCGGGGAGCTGTTTTTT.

The chain combines TRBV2 with TRBJ2-3, with 8 bases that match TRBD1. The CDR3 runs to 15 residues. CDR1 is SNHLY, CDR2 FYNNEI, per germline. V was pared by 4 bases and J by 6 bases, with 9 bases of the junction left unmatched. CDR3 region: CASSVDRGAFDTQYF. The DNA for the CDR3 is TGTGCCAGCAGTGTTGACAGGGGTGCGTTTGATACGCAGTATTTT. Using reference TRBV2 and TRBJ2-3 for the parts outside the CDR3, the full variable domain is EPEVTQTPSHQVTQMGQEVILRCVPISNHLYFYWYRQILGQKVEFLVSFYNNEISEKSEIFDDQFSVERPDGSNFTLKIRSTKLEDSAMYFCASSVDRGAFDTQYFGPGTRLTVL.

V is TRBV9 and J is TRBJ1-5; 7 bases fit TRBD1. The CDR3 is made up of 15 amino acids. The germline V gene has CDR1 SGDLS and CDR2 YYNGEE. V lost 0 bases and J lost 4; bases outside the gene matches: 4. The CDR3 region has the DNA TGTGCCAGCAGCGTAGTATCCAGGGGGAATCAGCCCCAGCATTTT. This gives the protein CASSVVSRGNQPQHF.

The rearrangement uses TRBV29-1 and TRBJ1-4; 11 nucleotides match TRBD1. The CDR3 totals 13 residues. Germline CDR1 and CDR2: SQVTM and ANQGSEA. Losses at the gene ends were 5 bases for V and 7 bases for J; bases not matched to a gene: 3. The CDR3: CSVRGQGGEKLFF. CDR3 DNA: TGCAGCGTTCGGGGACAGGGGGGTGAAAAACTGTTTTTT.

CDR3 residues: CASSEAQIYGYTF. Here the CDR3 DNA reads TGTGCCAGCAGTGAAGCTCAAATCTATGGCTACACCTTC. The chain carries TRBV2 and TRBJ1-2; D not resolved. Trimming cost V 0 bases and J 4 bases, with 6 bases left between them. The CDR3 length is 13 residues. Looked up from germline, CDR1 is SNHLY and CDR2 is FYNNEI.

This clone was found once. V usage is TRBV14 and J usage is TRBJ2-1, with unresolved D. V was shortened by 3 bases and J by 3 bases, with 12 bases between the two germline ends. The V gene's germline CDR1 is SGHDN and CDR2 FVKESK. The length of the CDR3 is 15 residues. CDR3 DNA: TGTGCCAGCAGCCAGCAACCCTGGGGCTACAATGAGCAGTTCTTC. This sequence encodes CASSQQPWGYNEQFF.

The chain has TRBV7-2 and TRBJ1-5, with no clear D. Germline CDR1 SGHTA, CDR2 FQGNSA. CDR3 length: 12 residues. Between the trimmed V and J ends, which lost 8 bases and 7 bases, there was a span of 12 bases. The CDR3 region is CASRHTGQPQHF. CDR3 bases: TGTGCCAGCCGCCACACCGGGCAGCCCCAGCATTTT.

The rearrangement links TRBV10-3 to TRBJ1-2; the D gene is possibly TRBD1 (5 bases). V dropped 3 bases and J dropped 1 base, with 15 bases sitting between them. Germline CDR1 and CDR2: ENHRY and SYGVKD. This CDR3 has 16 amino acids. CDR3 residues: CAISDPGGQGNYGYTF. The CDR3 nucleotides read TGTGCCATCAGTGACCCCGGAGGGCAGGGTAACTATGGCTACACCTTC.

The J gene is TRBJ1-1, the V gene TRBV2; the D is unclear. CDR1 and CDR2 (germline): SNHLY, FYNNEI. The V end lost 8 bases, the J end lost 0 bases, and 16 bases lay between the germline ends. CDR3 length equals 15 residues. CDR3 residues: CASSGPAALNTEAFF. CDR3 DNA sequence: TGTGCCAGCTCCGGACCCGCCGCCCTGAACACTGAAGCTTTCTTT.

The rearrangement links TRBV6-5 to TRBJ1-1; D may be TRBD1 (6 bases). CDR3 length: 13 residues. V was clipped by 6 bases and J by 2 bases, with 10 bases between them. Germline V gives CDR1 MNHEY, CDR2 SVGAGI. The CDR3 nucleotides read TGTGCCAGCAGGGGGGCGGGAAACACTGAAGCTTTCTTT. The encoded protein is CASRGAGNTEAFF.

V usage is TRBV19 and J usage is TRBJ1-2; TRBD1 is a possible D gene (6 bases). Trimming removed 4 bases from V and 7 bases from J, with 10 bases in between. CDR3 length: 12 residues. Looked up from germline, CDR1 is LNHDA and CDR2 is SQIVND (reference sequence). In DNA, the CDR3 is TGTGCCAGTAGTAGGGGGGCAAGTGGCTACACCTTC. Its translation is CASSRGASGYTF.